The next 4 T cell receptor beta chains were all read from a single sample in a study of Graves' ophthalmopathy and Graves' hyperthyroidism. Using RNA transcripts, the TCR beta CDR3 regions were amplified. Amplification began with first-round RT-PCR using HTBI primers, then second-round multiplex PCR was performed. TCRdb re-analysed the multiplex PCR reads in MiXCR, keeping a single row per CDR3 protein. The data show 600,000 to 950,000 distinct CDR3 sequences, 35% to 50% seen once. Sequenced sample: peripheral blood. Receptors originate from an adult man with Graves' ophthalmopathy.

The sample holds a few counts of this clonotype. The V and J genes are TRBV2 and TRBJ1-5; D gene uncertain. CDR1 SNHLY and CDR2 FYNNEI come from the germline V gene. V was trimmed by 7 bases and J by 0 bases, leaving 16 bases between them. This CDR3 comprises 16 residues. The CDR3 bases are TGTGCCAGCACCGTAGGACGGACCTCTAGCAATCAGCCCCAGCATTTT. Its protein is CASTVGRTSSNQPQHF.

The genes are TRBV7-9 and TRBJ2-7, with TRBD1 identical over 7 bases. The J call may be incorrect, as the DNA end agrees better with TRBJ2-1. This CDR3 has 13 amino acids. Germline V CDR1 and CDR2: SEHNR, FQNEAQ (reference sequence). The CDR3 sequence: CASSRDSFNEQFF. The CDR3 DNA follows: TGTGCCAGCAGTCGGGACAGCTTCAATGAGCAGTTCTTC.

The rearrangement links TRBV20-1 to TRBJ1-5; D unresolved. The CDR3 consists of 15 residues. Germline V CDR1 and CDR2: DFQATT, SNEGSKA (reference sequence). V lost 0 bases to trimming and J lost 0 bases, with 9 bases between them. The CDR3 sequence: CSARDPHTSNQPQHF. The CDR3 DNA sequence: TGCAGTGCTAGAGATCCCCACACTAGCAATCAGCCCCAGCATTTT.

This clonotype appeared a few times. The gene calls are TRBV25-1 and TRBJ2-2; TRBD2 matches 10 bases. CDR3 size: 17 residues. The germline V gene has CDR1 MGHDK and CDR2 SYGVNS. Losses at the gene ends were 6 bases for V and 6 bases for J; bases not matched to a gene: 13. This chain's CDR3 is CASSVDEERGGSGELFF. The DNA of the CDR3 is TGTGCCAGCAGCGTAGATGAGGAGCGGGGGGGCTCCGGGGAGCTGTTTTTT. Full variable domain (missing parts from reference TRBV25-1 and TRBJ2-2): EADIYQTPRYLVIGTGKKITLECSQTMGHDKMYWYQQDPGMELHLIHYSYGVNSTEKGDLSSESTVSRIRTEHFPLTLESARPSHTSQYLCASSVDEERGGSGELFFGEGSRLTVL.